A selection of T cell receptor beta chains follows, all from one sample in a study of cytomegalovirus exposure and HLA in healthy donors. Sequencing was performed with immunoSEQ multiplex PCR; in TCRdb, only in-frame clones are kept and a portion is missing. The table records tens of thousands of clones, 75% to 80% of them present only once. Source material: PBMCs. The receptors were gathered from a woman between 40 and 50 years old in good health and CMV-seropositive. The CDR3 runs from the conserved cysteine through the conserved F or W. A D gene is named only where the DNA matches it firmly. Not every row has a clone size; where given, it reads once, few, many or a size class.

v_gene: TRBV4-1
j_gene: TRBJ2-7
abundance: .
d_gene: TRBD1
CDR3nt: TGCGCCAGCAGCCAAGAGTTTACAGGGGCGATCTACGAGCAGTACTTC
CDR3aa: CASSQEFTGAIYEQYF

v_gene: TRBV6-5
j_gene: TRBJ1-2
abundance: .
d_gene: .
CDR3nt: TGTGCCAGCAGTTACTCTCCCCGGGTTAACTATGGCTACACCTTC
CDR3aa: CASSYSPRVNYGYTF

v_gene: TRBV7-9
j_gene: TRBJ1-5
abundance: .
d_gene: .
CDR3nt: TGTGCCAGCAGCTTAGACGCGGGGGGCGGTCAGCCCCAGCATTTT
CDR3aa: CASSLDAGGGQPQHF

v_gene: TRBV14
j_gene: TRBJ2-1
abundance: .
d_gene: TRBD1
CDR3nt: TGTGCCAGCAGCCCACAGGGGTCAGGATACAATGAGCAGTTCTTC
CDR3aa: CASSPQGSGYNEQFF

v_gene: TRBV7-9
j_gene: TRBJ2-1
abundance: .
d_gene: TRBD2
CDR3nt: TGTGCCAGCAGCCCGGATAGCGGGCGGCAGTTCTTC
CDR3aa: CASSPDSGRQFF

v_gene: TRBV4-3
j_gene: TRBJ2-2
abundance: .
d_gene: .
CDR3nt: TGCGCCAGCAGCCAAGATTCTCACACCGGGGAGCTGTTTTTT
CDR3aa: CASSQDSHTGELFF

v_gene: TRBV5-1
j_gene: TRBJ1-6
abundance: .
d_gene: .
CDR3nt: TGCGCCAGCAGTCCAGACACGAGCTCCTATAATTCACCCCTCCACTTT
CDR3aa: CASSPDTSSYNSPLHF

v_gene: TRBV28
j_gene: TRBJ2-1
abundance: medium-sized
d_gene: TRBD2
CDR3nt: TGTGCCAGCACTTGGGCGGGGGGCCTTTACAATGAGCAGTTCTTC
CDR3aa: CASTWAGGLYNEQFF

v_gene: TRBV19
j_gene: TRBJ1-5
abundance: .
d_gene: .
CDR3nt: TGTGCCAGTAGTAGTGGAGGGTACCATCAGCCCCAGCATTTT
CDR3aa: CASSSGGYHQPQHF

v_gene: TRBV28
j_gene: TRBJ2-7
abundance: .
d_gene: .
CDR3nt: TGTGCCAGCAGTTTAAGCCTGAGTGCAGCAGCGTACGAGCAGTACTTC
CDR3aa: CASSLSLSAAAYEQYF

v_gene: TRBV6-4
j_gene: TRBJ1-6
abundance: .
d_gene: TRBD1
CDR3nt: TGTGCCAGCATGCGGACAGGGGGTTTTTCAAGCTCCTATAATTCACCCCTCCACTTT
CDR3aa: CASMRTGGFSSSYNSPLHF

v_gene: TRBV11-2
j_gene: TRBJ1-4
abundance: .
d_gene: .
CDR3nt: TGTGCCAGCAGCCCGGGGACTCCCGTTGCAACTAATGAAAAACTGTTTTTT
CDR3aa: CASSPGTPVATNEKLFF

v_gene: TRBV4-2
j_gene: TRBJ1-5
abundance: few
d_gene: .
CDR3nt: TGTGCCAGCAGCCAAGAGGGAGGGATTCAGCCCCAGCATTTT
CDR3aa: CASSQEGGIQPQHF

v_gene: TRBV7-9
j_gene: TRBJ2-5
abundance: once
d_gene: TRBD2
CDR3nt: TGTGCCAGCAGCTTAGTCGGCGGGGGGGTCCAAGAGATCCAGTACTTC
CDR3aa: CASSLVGGGVQEIQYF

v_gene: TRBV7-2
j_gene: TRBJ1-1
abundance: .
d_gene: .
CDR3nt: TGTGCCAGCAGCTTACCAGGGGAGAGTGAAGCTTTCTTT
CDR3aa: CASSLPGESEAFF

v_gene: TRBV23-1
j_gene: TRBJ2-3
abundance: .
d_gene: TRBD1
CDR3nt: TGCGCCAGCAGTCCTGGGACAGGGGAAACGCAGTATTTT
CDR3aa: CASSPGTGETQYF

v_gene: TRBV11-2
j_gene: TRBJ2-5
abundance: .
d_gene: .
CDR3nt: TGTGCCAGCAGCCCACTCGGGTACCAAGAGACCCAGTACTTC
CDR3aa: CASSPLGYQETQYF

v_gene: TRBV9
j_gene: TRBJ2-2
abundance: .
d_gene: .
CDR3nt: TGTGCCAGCAGCGATCGGGGAGGGAACACCGGGGAGCTGTTTTTT
CDR3aa: CASSDRGGNTGELFF

v_gene: TRBV5-3
j_gene: TRBJ1-6
abundance: .
d_gene: .
CDR3nt: TGTGCCAGAAGCGTGCCAGGGCAGATCATAACAAGGGACAACGGTTCACCCCTCCACTTT
CDR3aa: CARSVPGQIITRDNGSPLHF

v_gene: TRBV21-1
j_gene: TRBJ2-3
abundance: .
d_gene: .
CDR3nt: TGTGCCAGCAGCAAAGCGACTAGCGGACGCACAGATACGCAGTATTTT
CDR3aa: CASSKATSGRTDTQYF

v_gene: TRBV6-5
j_gene: TRBJ2-3
abundance: .
d_gene: TRBD2
CDR3nt: TGTGCCAGCAGGGATAGGCTAGCGGGGTATACGCAGTATTTT
CDR3aa: CASRDRLAGYTQYF

v_gene: TRBV6-1
j_gene: TRBJ1-5
abundance: .
d_gene: .
CDR3nt: TGTGCCAGCAGTGTCCAGGGAGGGGGGGGTAGCAATCAGCCCCAGCATTTT
CDR3aa: CASSVQGGGGSNQPQHF